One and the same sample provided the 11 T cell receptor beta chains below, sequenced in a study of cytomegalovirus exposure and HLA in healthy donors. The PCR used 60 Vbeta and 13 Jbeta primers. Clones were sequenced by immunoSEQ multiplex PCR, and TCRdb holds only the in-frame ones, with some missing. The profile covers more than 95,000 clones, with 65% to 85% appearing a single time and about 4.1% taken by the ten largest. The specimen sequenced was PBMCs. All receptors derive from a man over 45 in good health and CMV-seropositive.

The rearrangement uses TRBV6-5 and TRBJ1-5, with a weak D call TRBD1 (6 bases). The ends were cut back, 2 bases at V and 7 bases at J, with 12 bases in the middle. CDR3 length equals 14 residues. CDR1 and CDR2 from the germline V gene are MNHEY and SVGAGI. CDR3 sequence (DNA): TGTGCCAGCAGTTACACCAGGGGTGGGCAGCCCCAGCATTTT. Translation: CASSYTRGGQPQHF.

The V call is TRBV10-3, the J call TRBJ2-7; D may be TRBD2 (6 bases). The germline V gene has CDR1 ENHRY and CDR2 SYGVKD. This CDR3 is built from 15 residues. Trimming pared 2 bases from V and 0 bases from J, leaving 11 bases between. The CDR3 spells CAISEVREVSYEQYF. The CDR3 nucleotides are TGTGCCATCAGTGAGGTCAGGGAGGTCTCCTACGAGCAGTACTTC.

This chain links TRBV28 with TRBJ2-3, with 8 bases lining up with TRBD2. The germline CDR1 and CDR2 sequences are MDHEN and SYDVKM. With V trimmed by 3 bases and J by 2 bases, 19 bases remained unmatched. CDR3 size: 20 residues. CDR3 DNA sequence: TGTGCCAGCAGTTTCACGGGGGGGACACCTAGCGAGAACCCCACAGATACGCAGTATTTT. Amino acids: CASSFTGGTPSENPTDTQYF.

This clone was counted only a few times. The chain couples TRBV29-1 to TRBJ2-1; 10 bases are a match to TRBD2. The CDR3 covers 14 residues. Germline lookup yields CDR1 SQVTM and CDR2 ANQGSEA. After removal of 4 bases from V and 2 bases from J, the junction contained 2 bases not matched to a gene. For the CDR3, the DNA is TGCAGCGTTGCTACTAGCGGGACCTACAATGAGCAGTTCTTC. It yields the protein CSVATSGTYNEQFF.

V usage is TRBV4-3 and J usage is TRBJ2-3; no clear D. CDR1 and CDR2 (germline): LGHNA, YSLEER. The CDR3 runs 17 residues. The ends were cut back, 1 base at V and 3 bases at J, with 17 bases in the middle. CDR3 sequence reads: CASSQVGTTTLTDTQYF. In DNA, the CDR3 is TGCGCCAGCAGCCAAGTTGGCACTACGACTTTAACAGATACGCAGTATTTT.

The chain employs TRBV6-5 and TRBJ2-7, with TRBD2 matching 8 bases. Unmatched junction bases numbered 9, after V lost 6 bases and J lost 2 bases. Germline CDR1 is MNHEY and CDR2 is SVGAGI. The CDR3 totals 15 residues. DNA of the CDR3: TGTGCCAGCAGGAAAAATAGCGGGGTGGCCTACGAGCAGTACTTC. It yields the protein CASRKNSGVAYEQYF.

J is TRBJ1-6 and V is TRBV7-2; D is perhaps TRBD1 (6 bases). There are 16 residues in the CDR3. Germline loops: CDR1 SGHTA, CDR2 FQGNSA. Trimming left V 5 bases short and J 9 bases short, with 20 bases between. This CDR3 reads CASSPEVQGIGSPLHF. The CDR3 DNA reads TGTGCCAGCAGCCCAGAGGTACAGGGAATAGGTTCACCCCTCCACTTT.

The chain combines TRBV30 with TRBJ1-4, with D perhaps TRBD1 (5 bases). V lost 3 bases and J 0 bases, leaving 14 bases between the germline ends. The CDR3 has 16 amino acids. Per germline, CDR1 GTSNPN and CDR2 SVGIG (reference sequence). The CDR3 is CAWSGGTSSTNEKLFF. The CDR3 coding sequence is TGTGCCTGGAGCGGAGGGACTTCCTCAACTAATGAAAAACTGTTTTTT.

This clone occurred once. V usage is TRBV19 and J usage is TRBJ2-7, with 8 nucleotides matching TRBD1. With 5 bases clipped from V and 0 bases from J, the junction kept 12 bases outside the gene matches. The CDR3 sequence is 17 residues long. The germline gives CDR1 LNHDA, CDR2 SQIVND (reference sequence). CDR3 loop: CASSPRRTGGSSYEQYF. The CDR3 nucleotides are TGTGCCAGTAGTCCCCGCCGTACAGGGGGAAGCTCCTACGAGCAGTACTTC.

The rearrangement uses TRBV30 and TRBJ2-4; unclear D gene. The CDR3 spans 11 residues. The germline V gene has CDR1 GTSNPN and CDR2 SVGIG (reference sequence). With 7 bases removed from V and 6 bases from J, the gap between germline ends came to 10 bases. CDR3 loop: CASNRGNIQYF. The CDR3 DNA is TGTGCCTCTAACCGCGGAAACATTCAGTACTTC.

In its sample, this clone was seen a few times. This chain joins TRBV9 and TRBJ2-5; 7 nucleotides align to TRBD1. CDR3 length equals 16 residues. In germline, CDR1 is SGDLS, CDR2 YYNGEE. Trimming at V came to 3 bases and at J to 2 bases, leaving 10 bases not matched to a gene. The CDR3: CASSAHPNRGQETQYF. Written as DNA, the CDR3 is TGTGCCAGCAGCGCCCACCCCAACAGGGGACAAGAGACCCAGTACTTC.